This T cell receptor (beta chain) was sequenced for a study of cytomegalovirus exposure and HLA in healthy donors. General study results and limits: Most sequenced TCRs were rare (though some public TCRs occurred in many donors). High sensitivity and specificity were reportedly achieved when the classifier diagnosed cytomegalovirus status.

Germline assignment: CDR1 SGHAT and CDR2 FQNNGV. V was clipped by 6 bases and J by 6 bases; unmatched bases: 6. This CDR3 is 14 amino acids long. Of note for this clone: Its antigen is undetermined.

Data came from immunoSEQ multiplex PCR; TCRdb stores just in-frame clones and leaves some out. The data show 100,000 to 150,000 clones, with roughly 90% seen just once and about 1.4% held by the top ten. The gene calls are TRBV11-2 and TRBJ1-4, with 8 bases matching TRBD1. The clonotype originates from a man aged 25-45 years in good health and CMV-seronegative. The sample was PBMCs. The CDR3 here is CASSTGGGYEKLFF. The CDR3 DNA sequence: TGTGCCAGCAGTACAGGGGGAGGATATGAAAAACTGTTTTTT. The whole variable domain, filled in from reference TRBV11-2 and TRBJ1-4, reads EAGVAQSPRYKIIEKRQSVAFWCNPISGHATLYWYQQILGQGPKLLIQFQNNGVVDDSQLPKDRFSAERLKGVDSTLKIQPAKLEDSAVYLCASSTGGGYEKLFFGSGTQLSVL.